The 12 T cell receptor beta chains listed next were all sequenced from one sample in a study of control samples from healthy donors and cancer patients. Sequencing was performed with immunoSEQ multiplex PCR; in TCRdb, only in-frame clones are kept and a portion is missing. Seen here are about 180,000 clones, 85% to 95% observed once, and the top ten hold roughly 1.5%. The source material was blood. All receptors derive from a man aged 30-40 years in good health.

V gene TRBV5-4 combines with J gene TRBJ2-7; a weak D match, TRBD2 (6 bases). The CDR3 loop spans 14 amino acids. From germline, CDR1 is SGHNT and CDR2 YYREEE (reference sequence). The V gene lost 4 bases and the J gene lost 3 bases, with 14 bases spanning the gap. The CDR3 nucleotides read TGTGCCAGCAGCAGCTGGGGGGAGCACTACGAGCAGTACTTC. This translates into CASSSWGEHYEQYF.

This sequence joins TRBV27 and TRBJ1-4, with D possibly TRBD1 on 5 matching bases. The CDR3 is 18 amino acids. V was cut by 6 bases and J by 6 bases, with 26 bases left in between. Germline CDR1 MNHEY, CDR2 SMNVEV (reference sequence). CDR3 protein: CASRLYFIEGAGDEKLFF. Written as DNA, the CDR3 is TGTGCCAGCAGGCTGTATTTCATAGAAGGGGCCGGCGATGAAAAACTGTTTTTT.

The chain combines TRBV7-2 with TRBJ1-2; no clear D gene. The CDR3 is 14 residues long. Germline assignment: CDR1 SGHTA and CDR2 FQGNSA. The V and J ends lost 5 bases and 1 base respectively, with 11 bases between them. The CDR3 region is CASSPYALNYGYTF. The CDR3 nucleotides are TGTGCCAGCAGCCCATATGCCCTTAACTATGGCTACACCTTC.

The chain links TRBV30 to TRBJ1-6; 7 bases map to TRBD1. This CDR3 spans 16 amino acids. Germline assignment: CDR1 GTSNPN and CDR2 SVGIG (reference sequence). J lost 2 bases, V lost 3 bases, and 7 bases had no gene match. The CDR3 spells CAWRTSGGPYNSPLHF. CDR3 coding DNA: TGTGCCTGGAGGACTTCAGGGGGACCCTATAATTCACCCCTCCACTTT.

The chain combines TRBV7-9 with TRBJ2-1; D is possibly TRBD1 (6 bases). Trimming left V 6 bases short and J 7 bases short, with 10 bases between. CDR1 SEHNR and CDR2 FQNEAQ come from the germline V gene (reference sequence). This CDR3 spans 12 amino acids. The CDR3: CASSYRANEQFF. In nucleotides, the CDR3 is TGTGCCAGCAGTTACAGGGCAAATGAGCAGTTCTTC. The entire variable domain, with the rest obtained from reference TRBV7-9 and TRBJ2-1, is as follows: DTGVSQNPRHKITKRGQNVTFRCDPISEHNRLYWYRQTLGQGPEFLTYFQNEAQLEKSRLLSDRFSAERPKGSFSTLEIQRTEQGDSAMYLCASSYRANEQFFGPGTRLTVL.

This clone was seen just once. The V gene is TRBV6-6, the J gene TRBJ2-3, with D unclear. The CDR3 loop spans 13 amino acids. The V gene lost 7 bases and the J gene lost 2 bases, with 10 bases spanning the gap. Germline V gene data show CDR1 as MNHNY and CDR2 as SVGAGI (reference sequence). This CDR3 reads CASTAFLTDTQYF. CDR3 nucleotides: TGTGCCAGCACAGCGTTTCTCACAGATACGCAGTATTTT.

The genes are TRBV27 and TRBJ2-1; no firm D call. V shed 5 bases and J shed 4 bases, with 15 bases lying between them. The CDR3 sequence is 15 residues long. CDR1 and CDR2 from the germline V gene are MNHEY and SMNVEV (reference sequence). CDR3 amino acids: CASSTPRFPYNEQFF. The CDR3 coding sequence is TGTGCCAGCAGTACCCCTAGGTTTCCTTACAATGAGCAGTTCTTC.

This clone was counted a few times. The gene calls are TRBV4-2 and TRBJ1-2, with a possible D match to TRBD1 (5 bases). V was cut by 4 bases and J by 8 bases, with 20 bases left in between. This CDR3 has 15 amino acids. Germline CDR1 LGHNA, CDR2 YNFKEQ. The CDR3 sequence is CASSPLGQGGEGYTF. The CDR3 region has the DNA TGTGCCAGCAGCCCGCTGGGGCAGGGAGGAGAGGGCTACACCTTC.

This clone was seen a single time. The chain links TRBV28 to TRBJ2-1; 11 bases fit TRBD2. Germline values: CDR1 MDHEN, CDR2 SYDVKM. The CDR3 covers 16 residues. V lost 5 bases and J lost 5; bases outside the gene matches: 8. The CDR3 loop is CASSPRLAGRDNEQFF. The CDR3 coding sequence is TGTGCCAGCAGTCCTAGACTAGCGGGAAGAGACAATGAGCAGTTCTTC.

This sequence joins TRBV29-1 and TRBJ2-7, with 8 bases fitting TRBD2. This CDR3 is 12 amino acids long. The germline V gene has CDR1 SQVTM and CDR2 ANQGSEA. V shed 5 bases and J 6 bases; nucleotides not matched to a gene: 6. The CDR3 sequence: CSVLAGGFEQYF. CDR3 DNA: TGCAGCGTTTTGGCGGGGGGTTTCGAGCAGTACTTC.

The CDR3 reads CASSHRDFSYNEQFF. CDR3 nucleotide sequence: TGTGCCAGCAGCCATCGGGACTTTTCCTACAATGAGCAGTTCTTC. V and J are TRBV11-2 and TRBJ2-1; possible D gene TRBD2, 6 bases. Germline assignment: CDR1 SGHAT and CDR2 FQNNGV. This CDR3 has 15 amino acids. Trimming left V 5 bases short and J 1 base short, with 12 bases between.

The chain employs TRBV5-1 and TRBJ1-6; weak D call: TRBD1 (5 bases). The CDR3 covers 14 residues. The germline V and J ends were trimmed by 0 bases and 10 bases, with 11 bases remaining between them. Germline assignment: CDR1 SGHRS and CDR2 YFSETQ. The CDR3 DNA reads as TGCGCCAGCAGCTTGGAGGGGTTGAGGTCACCCCTCCACTTT. This gives the protein CASSLEGLRSPLHF.